This paragraph covers one T cell receptor (beta chain) sequence. The data were obtained in a study of blood T cell repertoires in COVID-19. Study information: From the United States, Italy and Spain came samples of acute and convalescent COVID-19. PBMCs, B-cell-depleted T cells, or T cells provided the cDNA or gDNA that made up the material.

Trimming shortened V by 7 bases and J by 2 bases, and 11 bases separated the two germline ends. CDR3 length: 13 amino acids. CDR1 and CDR2 from the germline V gene are MNHEY and SVGAGI. Seattle patients were enrolled during active infection and followed longitudinally. As processed by the authors: How many nucleated cells were present was estimated from reference gene primer amplification. Profiling relied on immunoSEQ multiplex PCR, and the TCRdb table lists in-frame clones only, not all of them. The V and J calls and clone size come from that table; D and trimming were worked out from the DNA. Of some 200,000 clones listed, roughly 94% are singletons.

V gene TRBV6-5 combines with J gene TRBJ1-1; no firm D call. Sequencing was carried out using peripheral blood. This clonotype originated in a man in his thirties or forties with COVID-19, enrolled during active disease. DNA of the CDR3: TGTGCCAGCACCCAGACACTCAACACTGAAGCTTTCTTT. Amino acid sequence: CASTQTLNTEAFF.